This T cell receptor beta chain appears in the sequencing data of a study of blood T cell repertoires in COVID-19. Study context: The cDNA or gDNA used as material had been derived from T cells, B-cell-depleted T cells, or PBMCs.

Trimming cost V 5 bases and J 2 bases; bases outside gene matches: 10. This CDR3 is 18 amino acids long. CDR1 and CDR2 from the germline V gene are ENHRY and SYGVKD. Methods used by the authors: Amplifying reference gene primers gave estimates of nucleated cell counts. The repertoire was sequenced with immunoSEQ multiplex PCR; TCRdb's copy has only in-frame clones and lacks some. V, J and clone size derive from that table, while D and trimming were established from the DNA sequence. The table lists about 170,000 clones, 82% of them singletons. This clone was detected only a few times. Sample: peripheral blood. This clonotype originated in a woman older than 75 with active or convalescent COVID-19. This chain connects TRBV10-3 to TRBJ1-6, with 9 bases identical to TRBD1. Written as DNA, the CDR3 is TGTGCCATCAGTCACCCCTGGGGGACAGGGACCTATAATTCACCCCTCCACTTT. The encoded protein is CAISHPWGTGTYNSPLHF.